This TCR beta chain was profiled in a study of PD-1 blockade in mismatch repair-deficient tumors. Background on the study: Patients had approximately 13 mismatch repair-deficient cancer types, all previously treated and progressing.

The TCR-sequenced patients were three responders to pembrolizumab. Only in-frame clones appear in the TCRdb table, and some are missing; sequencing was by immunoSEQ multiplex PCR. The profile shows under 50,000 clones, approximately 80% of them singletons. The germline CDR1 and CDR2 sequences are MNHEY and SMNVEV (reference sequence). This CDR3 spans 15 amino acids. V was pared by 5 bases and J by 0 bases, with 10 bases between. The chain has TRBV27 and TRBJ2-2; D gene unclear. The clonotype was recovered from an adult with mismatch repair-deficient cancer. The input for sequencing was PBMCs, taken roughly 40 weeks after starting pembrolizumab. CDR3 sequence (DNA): TGTGCCAGCAGTCAAACACGGGCGAACACCGGGGAGCTGTTTTTT. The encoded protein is CASSQTRANTGELFF.